Detailed here is one TCR beta chain. Germline lookup yields CDR1 ENHRY and CDR2 SYGVKD. V shed 6 bases and J shed 7 bases, with 18 bases lying between them. This CDR3 region has 15 residues. Clones were read by immunoSEQ multiplex PCR, and TCRdb kept only the in-frame ones, dropping some. The sample lists over 2 million clones, about 95% occurring once. The source of the sample is a study of shared clonotypes between healthy human individuals. Across the whole study: Donor ages ranged 18 to 49 years: a couple of women, a few men.

What was sequenced was naive CD4+ T cells sorted from blood. This sample's subset: CD45RA+ positively selected. This clonotype originated in a man between 18 and 29 years old in good health. The V gene is TRBV10-3, the J gene TRBJ1-4; TRBD1 is a possible D gene (6 bases). CDR3 residues: CAISPAGTSGEKLFF. The CDR3 region has the DNA TGTGCCATCAGCCCCGCCGGGACATCGGGTGAAAAACTGTTTTTT.